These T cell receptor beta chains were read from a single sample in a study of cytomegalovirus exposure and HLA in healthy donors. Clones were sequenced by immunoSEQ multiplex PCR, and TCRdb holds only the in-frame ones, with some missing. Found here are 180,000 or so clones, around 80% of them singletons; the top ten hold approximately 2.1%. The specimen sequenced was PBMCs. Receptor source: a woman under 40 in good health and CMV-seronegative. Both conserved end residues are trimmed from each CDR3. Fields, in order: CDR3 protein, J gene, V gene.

ASSQAVGAGQETQY TRBJ2-5 TRBV4-3
ASSMDSSDSGNTIY TRBJ1-3 TRBV19
ASSLEGRVYGYT TRBJ1-2 TRBV5-1
ASSKGLAGLNEQF TRBJ2-1 TRBV6-1
AFPSGGSTDTQY TRBJ2-3 TRBV30
ASSFGRGTEAF TRBJ1-1 TRBV11-3
ASSPQPGRGTEAF TRBJ1-1 TRBV9
ASSQDLGQPQH TRBJ1-5 TRBV4-1
ASSYLGEQF TRBJ2-1 TRBV6-6
ASSKRGLNTEAF TRBJ1-1 TRBV19
ALRDRRSDTQY TRBJ2-3 TRBV6-1
ASSRSGGTYEQY TRBJ2-7 TRBV5-8
ATSRDRTDYGYT TRBJ1-2 TRBV15
ASSPRRGDYNEQF TRBJ2-1 TRBV4-1
ASSLLGAPLVRENTEAF TRBJ1-1 TRBV5-1
ASSSGDFSYEQY TRBJ2-7 TRBV7-6
ASSGLFSYNEQF TRBJ2-1 TRBV6-5
ASRAGPINTEAF TRBJ1-1 TRBV6-5
ASSLTGRDTEAF TRBJ1-1 TRBV7-3
ASSTRTGSGTEAF TRBJ1-1 TRBV5-1
ASSPTGSGHQPQH TRBJ1-5 TRBV7-6
ASSLGGTGKVTDTQY TRBJ2-3 TRBV7-2
ASSPPEGSQY TRBJ2-3 TRBV5-4
ASSLGGQNNQPQH TRBJ1-5 TRBV5-1
ASGRQGLGYGYT TRBJ1-2 TRBV12-5
ASSLGRAYSGNTIY TRBJ1-3 TRBV5-1
ASSGGQGQMNTEAF TRBJ1-1 TRBV5-4
ASSQGLAGFDEQY TRBJ2-7 TRBV4-1
ASSQASGSSFYGYT TRBJ1-2 TRBV4-1
ASSATGPGEQY TRBJ2-7 TRBV2
ASSLGLAGVRSGELF TRBJ2-2 TRBV7-6
ASSELRTGEGKLF TRBJ1-4 TRBV25-1
ASSLLPNEQF TRBJ2-1 TRBV27
ASSSSDRDSYEQY TRBJ2-7 TRBV6-5
AWSIDGVVGRQPQH TRBJ1-5 TRBV30
ASSTRPGLAGARETQY TRBJ2-5 TRBV7-2
ASSIVPGLNTEAF TRBJ1-1 TRBV19
ASSSDRFYGYT TRBJ1-2 TRBV5-1
ASRLGAASYGYT TRBJ1-2 TRBV27
ASSLSSYSYEQY TRBJ2-7 TRBV7-3
AISESGASGDTQY TRBJ2-3 TRBV10-3
ASSPSQETGGYT TRBJ1-2 TRBV18
ASSVSGKPYEQY TRBJ2-7 TRBV9
ASSLVASYEQY TRBJ2-7 TRBV5-1
ASSHRTGGEETQY TRBJ2-5 TRBV2
ASSPGQGNEQY TRBJ2-7 TRBV7-7
SVGGTGGSPLH TRBJ1-6 TRBV29-1
AAEGGAGDEQF TRBJ2-1 TRBV30
ASSILVLPYQETQY TRBJ2-5 TRBV2
ASSLKAVSKNIQY TRBJ2-4 TRBV4-1
ASRSRVTNTEAF TRBJ1-1 TRBV5-1
ASSPGGENEKLF TRBJ1-4 TRBV6-5
ASSEDRGSGNTIY TRBJ1-3 TRBV6-1
ASSRGGSNYGYT TRBJ1-2 TRBV6-5
ASSDLDGIYGYT TRBJ1-2 TRBV2
ASSGRTGGNEKLF TRBJ1-4 TRBV19
ASSPATYNEQF TRBJ2-1 TRBV6-5